This entry lists 7 T cell receptor beta chains sequenced from one sample in a study of response to subunit inactivated influenza vaccine. From the RT-PCR reads, TCRdb called clonotypes with MiXCR, one entry per CDR3 protein. The sample records about 180,000 distinct CDR3 sequences, around 9% being singletons. The sequencing used non-naive T cells sorted from PBMCs, collected on the day of vaccination. These receptors came from a man aged 50 or older who received an inactivated influenza vaccine.

This clonotype has a handful of counts. The chain joins TRBV28 to TRBJ2-7; 9 bases line up with TRBD1. CDR3 size: 13 residues. Germline loops: CDR1 MDHEN, CDR2 SYDVKM. Trimming cost V 6 bases and J 7 bases; bases outside gene matches: 7. The CDR3 DNA reads as TGTGCCAGCAGCCGGACAGGGGCAGGGGAGCAGTACTTC. Residues: CASSRTGAGEQYF. The full variable domain, its missing parts supplied by reference TRBV28 and TRBJ2-7, is DVKVTQSSRYLVKRTGEKVFLECVQDMDHENMFWYRQDPGLGLRLIYFSYDVKMKEKGDIPEGYSVSREKKERFSLILESASTNQTSMYLCASSRTGAGEQYFGPGTRLTVT.

This clonotype was observed a few times. The V call is TRBV5-1, the J call TRBJ2-5; D may be TRBD1 or TRBD2 (5 bases each). Germline V gene sequence: CDR1 SGHRS, CDR2 YFSETQ. There are 15 residues in the CDR3. Deletions cut 2 bases from V and 6 bases from J, with 17 bases between. CDR3 region: CASSLNQGERKTQYF. CDR3 in DNA: TGCGCCAGCAGCTTAAATCAGGGAGAGAGGAAGACCCAGTACTTC.

Ten or more counts support this clonotype. The CDR3 DNA reads TGTGCCAGCAGTTTGGGACAGGGCCTCGGTGAGCAGTTCTTC. Protein sequence: CASSLGQGLGEQFF. V gene TRBV28 combines with J gene TRBJ2-1; 9 bases are a match to TRBD1. The CDR3 covers 14 residues. Looked up from germline, CDR1 is MDHEN and CDR2 is SYDVKM. J was trimmed by 9 bases and V by 3 bases; bases with no gene match: 6.

This clonotype was observed many times. An end of the junction differs from the germline gene, which may be a read error. J is TRBJ2-2 and V is TRBV7-3; TRBD1 is a possible D gene (5 bases). This CDR3 region has 13 residues. Germline V CDR1 and CDR2: SGHTA, FQGTGA. CDR3: CASSLTGSGELFF. The CDR3, as DNA: TGTGCCAGCAGTTTAACAGGTTCGGGGGAGCTGTTTTTT.

This clonotype was picked up many times. This chain joins TRBV4-3 and TRBJ1-4; D not certain. The germline V gene has CDR1 LGHNA and CDR2 YSLEER. This CDR3 is 15 amino acids long. V lost 0 bases, J lost 2 bases, and 7 bases lay in between. The CDR3 nucleotides are TGCGCCAGCAGCCAAGATCAGCGTACTAATGAAAAACTGTTTTTT. Protein: CASSQDQRTNEKLFF.

This clonotype was found a few times. The chain joins TRBV10-3 to TRBJ2-5; D not resolved. Trimming stripped 4 bases from V and 3 bases from J, with 6 bases between. Germline assignment: CDR1 ENHRY and CDR2 SYGVKD. The CDR3 has 12 residues. DNA of the CDR3: TGTGCCATCAGTGCCGAGGAAGAGACCCAGTACTTC. This codes for CAISAEEETQYF.

This clonotype showed up just a few times. The genes are TRBV18 and TRBJ2-5, with D tentatively TRBD1 or TRBD2 (5 bases each). With 3 bases removed from V and 5 bases from J, the gap between germline ends came to 16 bases. Germline assignment: CDR1 KGHSH and CDR2 LQKENI. The CDR3 spans 15 residues. CDR3 DNA: TGTGCCAGCTCACCGGGTTTGTGGGGGAGCGAGACCCAGTACTTC. Its translation is CASSPGLWGSETQYF.